This T cell receptor beta chain was sequenced for a study of post-analysis software for immune sequencing data. Carried by the TCR beta cDNA libraries were unique molecular identifiers. The T cell input of about 0.9 to 10 million gave around 450,000 cDNA molecules. MiXCR, applied by TCRdb to the PCR reads, yields one record per CDR3 protein. This sample has about 770,000 distinct CDR3 sequences, with about 43% found just once. In germline, CDR1 is PRHDT, CDR2 FYEKMQ (reference sequence). This CDR3 comprises 15 residues. V was clipped by 5 bases and J by 7 bases; unmatched bases: 7. As regards this clonotype: Its antigen is as yet unknown.

The study's findings and limits: Patients had higher frequencies than controls of a handful of TRBV segments, including TRBV5-6, TRBV5-1 and TRBV20-1. Multiple sclerosis patients had significantly lower normalized Chao1 diversity than controls.

The chain uses TRBV13 and TRBJ2-1, with 11 bases identical to TRBD2. The sequence came from a girl under 18 with multiple sclerosis. The source material was blood. CDR3 amino acids: CASSPSGLAENEQFF. In DNA form, the CDR3 reads TGTGCCAGCAGCCCCTCGGGACTAGCGGAAAATGAGCAGTTCTTC.